The entry that follows covers one TCR beta chain sequence. Its cognate antigen is unknown. As for time point: baseline pretreatment blood. The treatment was: 15 Gy SBRT to primary tumor, nephrectomy 4 weeks later. Blood was sampled at baseline, 2 weeks and 4 weeks after SBRT. The sample comes from a study of radiation and T cells in renal cell carcinoma. At the level of the study: Nephrectomy followed 15 Gy stereotactic body radiation by 4 weeks.

Trimming pared 5 bases from V and 0 bases from J, leaving 8 bases between. The CDR3 consists of 13 residues. Germline CDR1 and CDR2: GTSNPN and SVGIG (reference sequence). Findings and caveats of the study: In blood, top tumor clones expanded by 2 weeks, shrinking by 4. No pretreatment tumor biopsies were available for baseline clonotypes.

Produced via immunoSEQ multiplex PCR; TCRdb's table is partial and in-frame only. This sample has around 94,000 clones, with about 88% found just once. The genes are TRBV30 and TRBJ1-3; D gene uncertain. This material consisted of blood, taken from a patient whose treatment included radiotherapy and nephrectomy. This TCR came from a man between 50 and 59 years old with renal cell carcinoma. The CDR3 region has the DNA TGTGCCTGGGGGAGAAGCTCTGGAAACACCATATATTTT. Its protein product is CAWGRSSGNTIYF. The variable domain in full, with the rest retrieved from reference TRBV30 and TRBJ1-3, is SQTIHQWPATLVQPVGSPLSLECTVEGTSNPNLYWYRQAAGRGLQLLFYSVGIGQISSEVPQNLSASRPQDRQFILSSKKLLLSDSGFYLCAWGRSSGNTIYFGEGSWLTVV.